The present entry profiles one TCR beta chain with its context. This record comes from a study of blood T cell repertoires in COVID-19. Study as a whole: The United States, Italy and Spain were the sources of the acute and convalescent COVID-19 samples.

TCRdb keeps only in-frame clones here, not all; method: immunoSEQ multiplex PCR. Of about 190,000 clones in the sample, about 86% were seen once. The ends lost 0 bases at V and 7 bases at J; junction bases unmatched: 8. Germline CDR1 and CDR2: SGDLS and YYNGEE. The CDR3 consists of 18 residues. The sample comprised peripheral blood. V is TRBV9 and J is TRBJ2-1; 15 bases fit TRBD2. This TCR was recovered from a man in his thirties or forties with active or convalescent COVID-19. In DNA form, the CDR3 reads TGTGCCAGCAGCGTAGCTACCGGGACTAGCGGGGGGAGGAATGAGCAGTTCTTC. It specifies CASSVATGTSGGRNEQFF.